This TCR beta chain is from a study of blood T cells in healthy people across ages. This clonotype was picked up a small number of times. The CDR3 is 12 amino acids. V gave up 3 bases and J gave up 9 bases, with 12 bases separating them. Per the germline V gene, CDR1 is SQVTM and CDR2 is ANQGSEA. There were healthy Caucasian individuals from Russia, aged roughly 6 to 95, serving as donors. Investigators took about 9.4 milliliters of peripheral blood from every donor. The second PCR ran 7 to 11 cycles with a sample-barcoded 5' primer and J-beta primers. A 12-random-nucleotide template-switch adaptor tagged each cDNA molecule. TCRdb used MiXCR to reprocess the 5' RACE reads, holding one entry per CDR3 protein. The sample comprises 650,000 to 950,000 distinct CDR3 sequences, under 45% of which are singletons, and around 21% rests with the top ten.

The sample taken for sequencing was blood. The source of this sequence is a man between 60 and 75 years old in good health. This chain links TRBV29-1 with TRBJ2-1; D is undetermined. CDR3 residues: CSVDSIRTEQFF. The CDR3 nucleotides are TGCAGCGTTGATTCCATACGGACTGAGCAGTTCTTC.